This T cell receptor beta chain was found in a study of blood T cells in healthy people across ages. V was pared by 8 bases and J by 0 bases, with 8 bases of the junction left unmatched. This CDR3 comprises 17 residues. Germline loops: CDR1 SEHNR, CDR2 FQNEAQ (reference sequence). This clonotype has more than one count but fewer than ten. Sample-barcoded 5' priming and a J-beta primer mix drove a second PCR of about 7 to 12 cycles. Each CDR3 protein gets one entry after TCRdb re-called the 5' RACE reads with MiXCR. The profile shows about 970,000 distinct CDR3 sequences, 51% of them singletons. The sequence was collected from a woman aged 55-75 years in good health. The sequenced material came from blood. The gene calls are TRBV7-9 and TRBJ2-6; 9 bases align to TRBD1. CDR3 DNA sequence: TGTGCCAGCGAACCGGGACAGGGCATCTCTGGGGCCAACGTCCTGACTTTC. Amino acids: CASEPGQGISGANVLTF.